This section outlines one T cell receptor (beta chain) sequence together with its context. Amplified regions were TCR beta CDR3 sequences from RNA transcripts. With the HTBI primer set, the TCR CDR3 went through a first round of RT-PCR. Via MiXCR, TCRdb re-called the multiplex PCR reads, giving one row per CDR3 protein. The data show about 290,000 distinct CDR3 sequences, roughly 14% seen once. PBMCs were obtained from 10 ml fresh peripheral blood. The sample comes from a study of T cells in Graves' hyperthyroidism and ophthalmopathy. The specimen sequenced was blood. The receptor was isolated from a woman aged 25-40 years with Graves' hyperthyroidism that later progressed to Graves' ophthalmopathy.

CDR3 amino acids: CASAGTGGMNTEAFF. DNA of the CDR3: TGTGCCAGCGCCGGGACAGGGGGTATGAACACTGAAGCTTTCTTT. The rearrangement joins TRBV12-3 or TRBV12-4 to TRBJ1-1; 11 nucleotides align to TRBD1. J lost 0 bases, V lost 8 bases, and 5 bases had no gene match. The CDR3 extends over 15 amino acids.